The TCR beta chain described here comes from a study of blood T cells in healthy people across ages. Study-wide results and caveats: CMV status of donors was not determined, possibly confounding expanded clonotype changes.

As concerns this clonotype: Its antigen is unknown.

A second PCR, run for roughly 7 to 12 cycles, used a sample-barcoded 5' primer plus a J-beta primer mix. TCRdb re-called the 5' RACE reads with MiXCR, one entry per CDR3 protein. Of approximately 320,000 distinct CDR3 sequences in the sample, 27% are singletons; the top ten hold around 30%. Staff drew around 10 milliliters of peripheral blood from each donor. Per sample, at least 5 micrograms of total RNA were extracted. The source of this sequence is a woman aged 70-85 years in good health. Sequencing input: blood.

The CDR3 region is CSARGTSGQQETQYF. The CDR3 region has the DNA TGCAGTGCCCGTGGGACTAGCGGACAACAAGAGACCCAGTACTTC. This chain uses TRBV20-1 with TRBJ2-5; 11 nucleotides line up with TRBD2. J was trimmed by 2 bases and V by 6 bases; bases with no gene match: 8. The CDR3 spans 15 residues. Germline loops: CDR1 DFQATT, CDR2 SNEGSKA (reference sequence).